This TCR beta chain emerged from a study of T cell responses to AZD1222 COVID-19 vaccine. General study results and limits: Two doses of AZD1222 preceded a rise in Spike-specific TCR breadth and depth.

This table comes from immunoSEQ multiplex PCR, and its TCRdb copy is limited to in-frame clones, with some not included. Found here are 150,000 to 200,000 clones, approximately 94% of them singletons; the top ten hold 4% to 5.5%. The CDR3 covers 14 residues. V lost 1 base to trimming and J lost 5 bases, with 9 bases between them. The germline gives CDR1 SGHDT, CDR2 YYEEEE. Both about-4-week and about-12-week second-dose recipients were combined. With regard to this clone: The antigen is not known.

This TCR came from an adult who received the AZD1222 COVID-19 vaccine. The chain employs TRBV5-6 and TRBJ1-4; D call uncertain. This material consisted of peripheral blood, taken 28 days after the second AZD1222 dose. The CDR3 here is CASSLSGWNEKLFF. The CDR3 nucleotides are TGTGCCAGCAGCTTGTCTGGGTGGAATGAAAAACTGTTTTTT.